A single sample is the source of the 18 T cell receptor beta chains below, sequenced in a study of blood T cell repertoires in COVID-19. Clones were sequenced by immunoSEQ multiplex PCR, and TCRdb holds only the in-frame ones, with some missing. Seen here are over 120,000 clones, more than 85% observed once, and the top ten hold around 2.9%. The sample taken for sequencing was peripheral blood. Receptors were obtained from a man aged 55-75 years with active or convalescent COVID-19.

Only one count was recorded for this clone. This chain uses TRBV7-2 with TRBJ2-2, with 13 bases lining up with TRBD2. The CDR3 sequence is 18 residues long. The germline CDR1 and CDR2 sequences are SGHTA and FQGNSA. With 3 bases clipped from V and 5 bases from J, the junction kept 9 bases outside the gene matches. The CDR3 DNA is TGTGCCAGCAGCTTTGGACTAGCGGGGGTCCGAGGGACCGGGGAGCTGTTTTTT. Translated, it gives CASSFGLAGVRGTGELFF.

The CDR3 nucleotides read TGTGCCAGCAGCGAACAGGGAACAGATACGCAGTATTTT. Residues: CASSEQGTDTQYF. This chain links TRBV5-5 with TRBJ2-3; possibly TRBD1 for D (6 bases). The germline V gene has CDR1 SGHKS and CDR2 YYEKEE (reference sequence). Trimming took 4 bases from V and 3 from J, leaving 9 bases between them. The CDR3 runs 13 residues.

This clone was detected only once. The V gene is TRBV5-8, the J gene TRBJ1-4; D might be TRBD1 (5 bases). The germline V and J ends were trimmed by 4 bases and 4 bases, with 11 bases remaining between them. The CDR3 extends over 14 amino acids. The germline gives CDR1 SGHTS, CDR2 YDEGEE. DNA for the CDR3: TGTGCCAGCAGCAGGGACTTTAATAATGAAAAACTGTTTTTT. It yields the protein CASSRDFNNEKLFF.

The rearrangement joins TRBV28 to TRBJ1-6; TRBD1 might be the D (5 bases). The CDR3 has 14 amino acids. Between the trimmed V and J ends, which lost 4 bases and 6 bases, there was a span of 10 bases. CDR1 and CDR2 (germline): MDHEN, SYDVKM. In nucleotides, the CDR3 is TGTGCCAGCAGTTGGAGAAGGGGTAATTCACCCCTCCACTTT. As protein: CASSWRRGNSPLHF. Based on the CDR3 plus reference TRBV28 and TRBJ1-6, the full variable domain is DVKVTQSSRYLVKRTGEKVFLECVQDMDHENMFWYRQDPGLGLRLIYFSYDVKMKEKGDIPEGYSVSREKKERFSLILESASTNQTSMYLCASSWRRGNSPLHFGNGTRLTVT.

The chain carries TRBV4-3 and TRBJ1-4; no clear D. The CDR3 extends over 16 amino acids. V was pared by 0 bases and J by 7 bases, with 15 bases between. Germline-derived CDR1 and CDR2 are LGHNA and YSLEER. The CDR3 region has the DNA TGCGCCAGCAGCCAAGATCTCGGAGGAGAAAGTGAAAAACTGTTTTTT. It specifies CASSQDLGGESEKLFF.

The chain joins TRBV28 to TRBJ2-1, with D unclear. Trimming stripped 3 bases from V and 8 bases from J, with 11 bases between. CDR3 length equals 13 residues. Per germline, CDR1 MDHEN and CDR2 SYDVKM. The chain's CDR3 is CASSFPLIDEQFF. The DNA for the CDR3 is TGTGCCAGCAGTTTCCCACTCATCGATGAGCAGTTCTTC.

This rearrangement joins TRBV7-9 to TRBJ1-2, with TRBD1 as a possible D gene (5 bases). This CDR3 comprises 15 residues. Deletions cut 2 bases from V and 8 bases from J, with 18 bases between. Germline CDR1 SEHNR, CDR2 FQNEAQ (reference sequence). CDR3 sequence (DNA): TGTGCCAGCAGCTTATTAGGGGCGCTTTTGTACGGCTACACCTTC. Translating it yields CASSLLGALLYGYTF.

As regards this clone: This sample also contains other DNA sequences that code for the same CDR3. The chain is built from TRBV5-1 and TRBJ2-3, with no clear D. CDR1 and CDR2 (germline): SGHRS, YFSETQ. The CDR3 has 15 residues. V lost 0 bases to trimming and J lost 0 bases, with 8 bases between them. CDR3 DNA sequence: TGCGCCAGCAGCTTGGTCCGCGGCAGCACAGATACGCAGTATTTT. Protein sequence: CASSLVRGSTDTQYF.

The chain employs TRBV6-5 and TRBJ1-6; D gene unclear. The germline CDR1 and CDR2 sequences are MNHEY and SVGAGI. This CDR3 contains 15 residues. The V and J ends lost 6 bases and 9 bases respectively, with 18 bases between them. The CDR3 spells CASRTGIYVFSPLHF. As DNA, the CDR3 is TGTGCCAGCAGAACCGGGATTTACGTATTTTCACCCCTCCACTTT.

The table lists this clone with a few counts. This chain connects TRBV6-5 to TRBJ1-5; 7 bases agree with TRBD1. This CDR3 region has 14 residues. Germline V gene data show CDR1 as MNHEY and CDR2 as SVGAGI. Trimming took 7 bases from V and 5 from J; bases not matched to a gene: 8. CDR3 amino acids: CASNLDRRDQPQHF. CDR3 nucleotides: TGTGCCAGCAACCTGGACAGGAGGGATCAGCCCCAGCATTTT.

This clone occurred a few times. The chain carries TRBV10-3 and TRBJ2-1; no clear D gene. The CDR3 runs to 14 residues. Germline V gives CDR1 ENHRY, CDR2 SYGVKD. Trimming took 5 bases from V and 8 from J, leaving 16 bases between them. CDR3 DNA: TGTGCCATCAGTTATGACACTGGCCCCCATGAGCAGTTCTTC. Its translation is CAISYDTGPHEQFF.

The gene calls are TRBV21-1 and TRBJ2-7; TRBD2, the D gene given by the table, was not confirmed from the DNA. TRBV21-1 is assigned pseudogene status. The CDR3 is 14 amino acids. DNA for the CDR3: TGTGCCAGCAGCAAATGGGGGGGACCCTGGGAGCAGTACTTC. Its translation is CASSKWGGPWEQYF.

This chain links TRBV6-2 or TRBV6-3 with TRBJ1-6, with TRBD1 matching 10 bases. V lost 5 bases, J lost 17 bases, and 9 bases stayed unmatched. This CDR3 has 13 residues. CDR1 MNHEY and CDR2 SVGEGT come from the germline V gene. CDR3 residues: CASSPLDRGHVHF. The CDR3 DNA reads TGTGCCAGCAGTCCCCTAGACAGGGGGCACGTCCACTTT.

The chain recombines TRBV11-2 with TRBJ1-2; D remains ambiguous. The ends were cut back, 1 base at V and 3 bases at J, with 6 bases in the middle. Germline values: CDR1 SGHAT, CDR2 FQNNGV. This CDR3 spans 13 amino acids. The CDR3 DNA reads as TGTGCCAGCAGCTTAGCTACGGACTATGGCTACACCTTC. Residues: CASSLATDYGYTF.

J is TRBJ2-1 and V is TRBV9; 8 bases line up with TRBD2. After removal of 4 bases from V and 2 bases from J, the junction contained 5 bases not matched to a gene. CDR1 and CDR2 from the germline V gene are SGDLS and YYNGEE. The CDR3 is 15 amino acids. CDR3 in DNA: TGTGCCAGCAGCCCTTCGGGAGGGACCTACAATGAGCAGTTCTTC. Residues: CASSPSGGTYNEQFF.

CDR3 protein: CASSHKPGGAPGYTF. The CDR3 DNA reads as TGCGCCAGCAGCCATAAGCCTGGGGGGGCGCCCGGCTACACCTTC. The V gene is TRBV4-1, the J gene TRBJ1-2; possibly TRBD1 for D (6 bases). Germline CDR1 reads MGHRA; CDR2 reads YSYEKL. This CDR3 is 15 amino acids long. V was clipped by 3 bases and J by 8 bases, with 19 bases between them.

The rearrangement links TRBV7-2 to TRBJ2-1, with TRBD1 identical over 8 bases. V gave up 5 bases and J gave up 7 bases; unmatched junction bases: 10. Germline CDR1 is SGHTA and CDR2 is FQGNSA. CDR3 size: 15 residues. The CDR3 DNA is TGTGCCAGCAGCCGTAACTATCGACAGGGGAATGAGCAGTTCTTC. As protein: CASSRNYRQGNEQFF.

CDR3 region: CASSLVPSNYGYTF. The CDR3 region has the DNA TGTGCCAGCAGCTTAGTCCCTTCTAACTATGGCTACACCTTC. The chain uses TRBV7-9 and TRBJ1-2; D gene unclear. Germline V gene lookup returns CDR1 SEHNR and CDR2 FQNEAQ (reference sequence). The V end was cut by 1 base, the J end by 0 bases, with 6 bases between. The CDR3 loop spans 14 amino acids. The complete variable domain, with remaining parts taken from reference TRBV7-9 and TRBJ1-2, reads DTGVSQNPRHKITKRGQNVTFRCDPISEHNRLYWYRQTLGQGPEFLTYFQNEAQLEKSRLLSDRFSAERPKGSFSTLEIQRTEQGDSAMYLCASSLVPSNYGYTFGSGTRLTVV.